This is a list of T cell receptor beta chains from one sample in a study of shared clonotypes between healthy human individuals. Clones were read by immunoSEQ multiplex PCR, and TCRdb kept only the in-frame ones, dropping some. The table has about 2.2 million clones, 90% to 95% seen once. Sequencing was carried out using naive CD8+ T cells from PBMCs. These receptor sequences come from a man aged 18 to 30 in good health. Some clones in this sample may be carry-over from other donors' samples. Each CDR3 is given with its conserved first and last residue. Each record gives: CDR3 DNA, CDR3 protein, V gene, J gene, D gene. The D gene is left open where the match is weak.

CDR3 DNA: TGTGCCAGCAGCTTAGAAGTTGTCGCGCACTATGGCTACACCTTC; CDR3 protein: CASSLEVVAHYGYTF; V gene: TRBV11-2; J gene: TRBJ1-2; D gene: -
CDR3 DNA: TGTGCCAGCAGTTTCCCCAAGGTTGCAGGGGACACTGAAGCTTTCTTT; CDR3 protein: CASSFPKVAGDTEAFF; V gene: TRBV6-6; J gene: TRBJ1-1; D gene: -
CDR3 DNA: TGTGCCAGCAGTTTACGCCAGGGGGTCGGCACTGAAGCTTTCTTT; CDR3 protein: CASSLRQGVGTEAFF; V gene: TRBV27; J gene: TRBJ1-1; D gene: TRBD1
CDR3 DNA: TGCGCCAGCAGCCAAGGGGTTGCCAGGGGCCGTGATTCTTCCTACGAGCAGTACTTC; CDR3 protein: CASSQGVARGRDSSYEQYF; V gene: TRBV4-3; J gene: TRBJ2-7; D gene: -
CDR3 DNA: TGTGCCAGCAGTTCGGGACTAGCGGGTAATGAGCAGTTCTTC; CDR3 protein: CASSSGLAGNEQFF; V gene: TRBV27; J gene: TRBJ2-1; D gene: TRBD2
CDR3 DNA: TGTGCCAGCAGCCAAGAATGGGGACAGGGCCTAACGTTTTTC; CDR3 protein: CASSQEWGQGLTFF; V gene: TRBV4-2; J gene: TRBJ2-4; D gene: TRBD1
CDR3 DNA: TGTGCCAGCAGCTTACTAGCGGGAGGTGGTGTAAATGAGCAGTTCTTC; CDR3 protein: CASSLLAGGGVNEQFF; V gene: TRBV28; J gene: TRBJ2-1; D gene: TRBD2
CDR3 DNA: TGTGCCAGCAGCTCTCGGATGGACTTTTACGGTGAGCAGTTCTTC; CDR3 protein: CASSSRMDFYGEQFF; V gene: TRBV5-4; J gene: TRBJ2-1; D gene: -
CDR3 DNA: TGTGCCATCAGTGAACAGGGGGCCTCCTTGTATGGGGATGGCTACACCTTC; CDR3 protein: CAISEQGASLYGDGYTF; V gene: TRBV10-3; J gene: TRBJ1-2; D gene: TRBD1
CDR3 DNA: TGTGCCAGCATCACGGCGACCTCTGGAAACACCATATATTTT; CDR3 protein: CASITATSGNTIYF; V gene: TRBV2; J gene: TRBJ1-3; D gene: -
CDR3 DNA: TGTGCCAGCAGCGATCCTTCTAGCCCCGGTAATGAGCAGTTCTTC; CDR3 protein: CASSDPSSPGNEQFF; V gene: TRBV9; J gene: TRBJ2-1; D gene: -
CDR3 DNA: TGTGCCAGCAGCCGAGGGACAGCCTACGAGCAGTACTTC; CDR3 protein: CASSRGTAYEQYF; V gene: TRBV9; J gene: TRBJ2-7; D gene: TRBD1
CDR3 DNA: TGTGCCAGCAGTTATTTAACAGACTACACTGAAGCTTTCTTT; CDR3 protein: CASSYLTDYTEAFF; V gene: TRBV6-5; J gene: TRBJ1-1; D gene: -
CDR3 DNA: TGCGCCAGCAGGCTTTTGGGGGCGACCTACGAGCAGTACTTC; CDR3 protein: CASRLLGATYEQYF; V gene: TRBV10-2; J gene: TRBJ2-7; D gene: -
CDR3 DNA: TGTGCCAGAAGCTTGGAGGCTAGCGGATCCTACGAGCAGTACTTC; CDR3 protein: CARSLEASGSYEQYF; V gene: TRBV5-3; J gene: TRBJ2-7; D gene: TRBD2
CDR3 DNA: TGTGCCAGCAGTGAAAATGAAGCTGAAGCTTTCTTT; CDR3 protein: CASSENEAEAFF; V gene: TRBV28; J gene: TRBJ1-1; D gene: -
CDR3 DNA: TGTGCCAGCAGCTTTATTGATTACGAGCAGTACTTC; CDR3 protein: CASSFIDYEQYF; V gene: TRBV5-5; J gene: TRBJ2-7; D gene: -
CDR3 DNA: TGTGCCAGCAGCTTGGTTGGGACAGGGAACCGTGAAGCTTTCTTT; CDR3 protein: CASSLVGTGNREAFF; V gene: TRBV5-6; J gene: TRBJ1-1; D gene: TRBD1